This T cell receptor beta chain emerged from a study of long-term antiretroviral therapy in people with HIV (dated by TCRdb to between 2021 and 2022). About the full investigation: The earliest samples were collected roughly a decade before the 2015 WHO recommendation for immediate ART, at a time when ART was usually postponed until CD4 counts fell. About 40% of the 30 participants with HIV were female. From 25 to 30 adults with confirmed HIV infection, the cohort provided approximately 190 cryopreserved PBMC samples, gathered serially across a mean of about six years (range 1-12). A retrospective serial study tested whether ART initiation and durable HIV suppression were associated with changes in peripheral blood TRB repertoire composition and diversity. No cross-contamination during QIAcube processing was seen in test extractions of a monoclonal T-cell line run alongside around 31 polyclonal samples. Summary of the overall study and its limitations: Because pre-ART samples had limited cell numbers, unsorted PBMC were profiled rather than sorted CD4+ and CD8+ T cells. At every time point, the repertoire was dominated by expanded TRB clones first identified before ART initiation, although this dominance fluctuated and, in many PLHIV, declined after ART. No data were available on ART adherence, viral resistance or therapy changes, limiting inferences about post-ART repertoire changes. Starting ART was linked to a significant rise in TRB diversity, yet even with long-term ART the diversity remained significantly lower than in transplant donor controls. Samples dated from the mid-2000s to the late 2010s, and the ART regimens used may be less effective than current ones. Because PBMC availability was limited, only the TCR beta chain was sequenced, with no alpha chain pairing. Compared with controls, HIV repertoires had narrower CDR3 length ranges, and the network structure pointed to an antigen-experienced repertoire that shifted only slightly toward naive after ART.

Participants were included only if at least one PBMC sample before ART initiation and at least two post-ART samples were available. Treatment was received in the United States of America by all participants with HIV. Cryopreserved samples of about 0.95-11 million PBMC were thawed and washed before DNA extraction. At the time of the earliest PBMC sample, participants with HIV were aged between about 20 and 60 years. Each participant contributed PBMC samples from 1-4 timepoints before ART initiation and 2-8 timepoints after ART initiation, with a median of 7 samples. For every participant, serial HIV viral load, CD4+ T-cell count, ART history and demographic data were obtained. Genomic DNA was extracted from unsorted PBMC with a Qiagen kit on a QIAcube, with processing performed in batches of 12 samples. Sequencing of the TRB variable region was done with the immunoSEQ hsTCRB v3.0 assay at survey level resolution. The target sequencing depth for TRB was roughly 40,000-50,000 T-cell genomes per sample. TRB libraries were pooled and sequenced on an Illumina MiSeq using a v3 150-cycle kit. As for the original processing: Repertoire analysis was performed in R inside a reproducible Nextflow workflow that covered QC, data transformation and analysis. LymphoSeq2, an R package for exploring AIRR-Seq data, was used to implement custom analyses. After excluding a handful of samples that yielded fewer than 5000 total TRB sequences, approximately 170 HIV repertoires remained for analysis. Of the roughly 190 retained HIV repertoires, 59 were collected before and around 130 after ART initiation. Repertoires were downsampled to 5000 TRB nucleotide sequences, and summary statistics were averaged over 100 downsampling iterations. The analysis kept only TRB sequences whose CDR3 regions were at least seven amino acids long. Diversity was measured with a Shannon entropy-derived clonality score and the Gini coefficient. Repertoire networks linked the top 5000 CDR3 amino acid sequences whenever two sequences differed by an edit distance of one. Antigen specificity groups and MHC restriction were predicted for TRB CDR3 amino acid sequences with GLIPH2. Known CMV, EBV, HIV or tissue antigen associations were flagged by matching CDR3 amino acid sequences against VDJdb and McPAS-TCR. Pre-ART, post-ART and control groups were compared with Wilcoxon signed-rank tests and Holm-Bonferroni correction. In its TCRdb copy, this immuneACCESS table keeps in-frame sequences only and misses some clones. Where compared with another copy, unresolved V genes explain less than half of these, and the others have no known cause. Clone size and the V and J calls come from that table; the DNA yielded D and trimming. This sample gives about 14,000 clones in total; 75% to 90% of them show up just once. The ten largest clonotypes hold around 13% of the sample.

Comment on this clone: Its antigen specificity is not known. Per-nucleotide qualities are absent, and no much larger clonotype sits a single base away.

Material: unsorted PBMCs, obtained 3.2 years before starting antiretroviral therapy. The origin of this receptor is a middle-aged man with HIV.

Here is the DNA: TGTGCCAGCAGCCCCTGGGGGGGCGACTATGGCTACACCTTC. Translated, this gives CASSPWGGDYGYTF. The sequence links TRBV7-2 to TRBJ1-2, with TRBD1 as a weak D call on 6 bases. CDR1 is given as SGHTA and CDR2 as FQGNSA, both from the germline V gene. The CDR3 contains 14 residues, cysteine and phenylalanine counted. Left in the record is the CDR3 DNA by itself, 42 bases read in frame from the first base. V is reduced by 5 bases and J by 3 bases, leaving a spacing of 13 bases between them. With the portions outside the CDR3 filled from the reference TRBV7-2 and TRBJ1-2 genes, the complete variable region becomes GAGVSQSPSNKVTEKGKDVELRCDPISGHTALYWYRQSLGQGLEFLIYFQGNSAPDKSGLPSDRFSAERTGGSVSTLTIQRTQQEDSAVYLCASSPWGGDYGYTFGSGTRLTVV.